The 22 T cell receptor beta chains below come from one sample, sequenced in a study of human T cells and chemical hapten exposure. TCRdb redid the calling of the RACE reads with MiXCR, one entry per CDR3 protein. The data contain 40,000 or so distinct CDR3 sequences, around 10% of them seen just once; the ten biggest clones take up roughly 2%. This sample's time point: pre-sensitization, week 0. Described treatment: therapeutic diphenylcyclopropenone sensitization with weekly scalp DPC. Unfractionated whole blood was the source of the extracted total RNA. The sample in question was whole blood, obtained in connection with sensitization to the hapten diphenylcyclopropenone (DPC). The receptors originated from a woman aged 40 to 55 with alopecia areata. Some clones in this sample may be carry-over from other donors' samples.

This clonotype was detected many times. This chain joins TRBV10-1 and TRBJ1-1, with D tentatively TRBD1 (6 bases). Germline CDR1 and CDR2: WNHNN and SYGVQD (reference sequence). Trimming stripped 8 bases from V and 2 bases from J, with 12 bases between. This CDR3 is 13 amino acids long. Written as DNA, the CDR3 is TGCGCCAGCTCAGGACAGCTAAACACTGAAGCTTTCTTT. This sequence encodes CASSGQLNTEAFF.

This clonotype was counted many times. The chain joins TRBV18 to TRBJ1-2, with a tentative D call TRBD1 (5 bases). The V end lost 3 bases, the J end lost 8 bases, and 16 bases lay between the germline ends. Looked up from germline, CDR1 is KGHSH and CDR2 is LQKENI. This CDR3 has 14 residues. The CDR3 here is CASSPGTEAEGYTF. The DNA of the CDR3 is TGTGCCAGCTCACCCGGGACGGAGGCTGAGGGCTACACCTTC.

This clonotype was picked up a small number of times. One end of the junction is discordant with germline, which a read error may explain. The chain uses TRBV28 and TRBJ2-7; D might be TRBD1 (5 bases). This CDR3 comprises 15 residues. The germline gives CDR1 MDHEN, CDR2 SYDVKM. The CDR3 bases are TGTGCCAGCACTTTAGGTGCAGGGTTTCCCTACGAGCAGTACTTC. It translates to CASTLGAGFPYEQYF.

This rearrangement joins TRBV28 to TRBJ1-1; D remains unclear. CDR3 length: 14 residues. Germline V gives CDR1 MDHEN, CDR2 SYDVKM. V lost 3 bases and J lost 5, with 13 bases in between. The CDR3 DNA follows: TGTGCCAGCAGTTTCAGCGGTACGAGGACTGAAGCTTTCTTT. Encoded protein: CASSFSGTRTEAFF.

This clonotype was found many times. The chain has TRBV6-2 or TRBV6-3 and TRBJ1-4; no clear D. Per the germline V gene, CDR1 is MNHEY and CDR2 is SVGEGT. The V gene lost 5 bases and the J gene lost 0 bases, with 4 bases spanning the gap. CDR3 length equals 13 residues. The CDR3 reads CASSQATNEKLFF. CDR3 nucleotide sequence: TGTGCCAGCAGTCAAGCAACTAATGAAAAACTGTTTTTT.

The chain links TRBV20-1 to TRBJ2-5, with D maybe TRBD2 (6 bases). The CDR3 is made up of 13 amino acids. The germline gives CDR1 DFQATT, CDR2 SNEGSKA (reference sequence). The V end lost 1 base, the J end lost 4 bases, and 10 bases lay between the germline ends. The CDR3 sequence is CSARAGVRETQYF. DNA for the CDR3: TGCAGTGCTAGAGCGGGGGTAAGAGAGACCCAGTACTTC.

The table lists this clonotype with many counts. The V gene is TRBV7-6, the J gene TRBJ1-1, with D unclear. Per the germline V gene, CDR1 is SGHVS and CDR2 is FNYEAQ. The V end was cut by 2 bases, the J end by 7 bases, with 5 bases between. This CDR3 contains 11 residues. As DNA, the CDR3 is TGTGCCAGCAGCTTATTCGGTGAAGCTTTCTTT. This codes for CASSLFGEAFF.

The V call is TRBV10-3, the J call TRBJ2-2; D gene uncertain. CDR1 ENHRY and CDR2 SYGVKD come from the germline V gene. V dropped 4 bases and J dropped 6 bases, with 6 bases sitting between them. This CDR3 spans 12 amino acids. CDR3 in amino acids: CAISGQAGELFF. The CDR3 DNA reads TGTGCCATCAGTGGGCAGGCCGGGGAGCTGTTTTTT.

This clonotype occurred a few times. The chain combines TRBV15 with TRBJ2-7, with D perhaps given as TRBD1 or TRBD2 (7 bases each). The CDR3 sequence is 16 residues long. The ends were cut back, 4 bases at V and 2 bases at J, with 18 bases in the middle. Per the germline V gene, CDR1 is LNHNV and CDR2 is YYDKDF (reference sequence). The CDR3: CATSTPGGEGPYEQYF. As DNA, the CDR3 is TGTGCCACCAGCACCCCAGGGGGGGAAGGGCCCTACGAGCAGTACTTC.

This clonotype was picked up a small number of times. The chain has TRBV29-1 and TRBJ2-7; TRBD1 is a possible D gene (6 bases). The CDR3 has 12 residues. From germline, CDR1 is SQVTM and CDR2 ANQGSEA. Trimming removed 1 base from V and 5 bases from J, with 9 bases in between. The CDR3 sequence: CSVEVPGDEQYF. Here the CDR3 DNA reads TGCAGCGTTGAAGTCCCAGGGGACGAGCAGTACTTC.

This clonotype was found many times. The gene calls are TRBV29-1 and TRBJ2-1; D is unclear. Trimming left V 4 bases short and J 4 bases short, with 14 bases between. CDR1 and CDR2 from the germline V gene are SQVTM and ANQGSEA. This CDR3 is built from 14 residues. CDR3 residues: CSVVPQVGYNEQFF. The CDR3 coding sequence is TGCAGCGTTGTCCCCCAAGTGGGGTACAATGAGCAGTTCTTC.

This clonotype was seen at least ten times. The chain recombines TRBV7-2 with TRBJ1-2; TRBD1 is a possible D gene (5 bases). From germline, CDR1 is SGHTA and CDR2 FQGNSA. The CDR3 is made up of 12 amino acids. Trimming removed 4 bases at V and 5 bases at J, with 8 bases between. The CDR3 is CASSSGGYGYTF. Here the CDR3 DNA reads TGTGCCAGCAGCTCGGGGGGGTATGGCTACACCTTC.

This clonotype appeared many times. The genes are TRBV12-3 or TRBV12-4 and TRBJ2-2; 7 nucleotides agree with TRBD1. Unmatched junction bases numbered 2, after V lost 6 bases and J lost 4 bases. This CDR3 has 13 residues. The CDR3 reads CASRGQLTGELFF. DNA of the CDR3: TGTGCCAGCAGGGGACAGCTCACCGGGGAGCTGTTTTTT.

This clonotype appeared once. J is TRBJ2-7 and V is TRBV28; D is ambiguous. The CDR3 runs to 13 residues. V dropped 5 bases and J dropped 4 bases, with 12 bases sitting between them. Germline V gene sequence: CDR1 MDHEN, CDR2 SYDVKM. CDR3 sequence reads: CASSPPPSYEQYF. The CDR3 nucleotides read TGTGCCAGCAGTCCCCCGCCCTCATACGAGCAGTACTTC.

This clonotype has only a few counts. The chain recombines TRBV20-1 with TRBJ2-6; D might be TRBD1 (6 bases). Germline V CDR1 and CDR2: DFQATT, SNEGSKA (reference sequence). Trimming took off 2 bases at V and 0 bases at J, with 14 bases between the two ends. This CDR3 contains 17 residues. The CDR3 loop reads CSARRAGALSGANVLTF. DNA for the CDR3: TGCAGTGCTAGAAGGGCAGGGGCTCTCTCTGGGGCCAACGTCCTGACTTTC.

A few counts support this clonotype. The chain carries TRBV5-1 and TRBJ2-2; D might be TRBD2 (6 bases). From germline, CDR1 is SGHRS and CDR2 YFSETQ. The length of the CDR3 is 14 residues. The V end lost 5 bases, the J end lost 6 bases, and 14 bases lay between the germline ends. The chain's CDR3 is CASRQGGGSGELFF. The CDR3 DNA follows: TGCGCCAGCAGGCAGGGAGGAGGATCCGGGGAGCTGTTTTTT.

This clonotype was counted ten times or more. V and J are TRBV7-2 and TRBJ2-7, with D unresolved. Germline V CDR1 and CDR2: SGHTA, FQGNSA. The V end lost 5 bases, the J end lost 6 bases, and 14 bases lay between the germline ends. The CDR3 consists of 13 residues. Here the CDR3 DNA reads TGTGCCAGCAGCCCCTCGGCCACGGGCGAGCAGTACTTC. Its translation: CASSPSATGEQYF.

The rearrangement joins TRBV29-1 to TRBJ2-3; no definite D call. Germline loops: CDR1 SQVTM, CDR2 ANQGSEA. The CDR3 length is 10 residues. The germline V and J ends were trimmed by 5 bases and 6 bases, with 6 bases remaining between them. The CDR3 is CSVLKDTQYF. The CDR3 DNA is TGCAGCGTTCTAAAGGATACGCAGTATTTT.

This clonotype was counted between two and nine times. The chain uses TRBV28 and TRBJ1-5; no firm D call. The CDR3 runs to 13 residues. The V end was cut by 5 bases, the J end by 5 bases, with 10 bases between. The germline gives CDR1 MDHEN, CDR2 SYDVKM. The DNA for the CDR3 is TGTGCCAGCAGTCGAGGAGAGGATCAGCCCCAGCATTTT. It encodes CASSRGEDQPQHF.

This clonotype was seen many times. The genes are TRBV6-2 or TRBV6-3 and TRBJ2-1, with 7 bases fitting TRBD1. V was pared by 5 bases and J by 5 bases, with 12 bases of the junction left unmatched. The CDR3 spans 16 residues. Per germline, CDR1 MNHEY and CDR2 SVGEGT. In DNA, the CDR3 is TGTGCCAGCAGTCTCAACAGGGGAAGGCTCAACAATGAGCAGTTCTTC. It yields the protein CASSLNRGRLNNEQFF.

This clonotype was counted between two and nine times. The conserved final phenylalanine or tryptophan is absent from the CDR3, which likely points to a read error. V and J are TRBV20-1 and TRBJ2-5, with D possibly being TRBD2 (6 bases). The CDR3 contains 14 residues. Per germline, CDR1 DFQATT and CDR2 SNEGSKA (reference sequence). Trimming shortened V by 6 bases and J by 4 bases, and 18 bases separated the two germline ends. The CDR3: CSADPLGLLETQYL. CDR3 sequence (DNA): TGCAGTGCGGATCCCCTGGGACTCCTAGAGACCCAGTACCTC.

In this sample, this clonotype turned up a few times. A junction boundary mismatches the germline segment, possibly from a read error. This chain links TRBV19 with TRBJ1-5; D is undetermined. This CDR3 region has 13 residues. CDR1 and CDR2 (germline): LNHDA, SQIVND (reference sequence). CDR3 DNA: TGTGCCAGTAGTATCCAGGCCAATCAGCCCCGGCATTTT. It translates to CASSIQANQPRHF. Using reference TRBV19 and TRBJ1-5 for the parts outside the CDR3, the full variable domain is DGGITQSPKYLFRKEGQNVTLSCEQNLNHDAMYWYRQDPGQGLRLIYYSQIVNDFQKGDIAEGYSVSREKKESFPLTVTSAQKNPTAFYLCASSIQANQPRHFGDGTRLSIL.